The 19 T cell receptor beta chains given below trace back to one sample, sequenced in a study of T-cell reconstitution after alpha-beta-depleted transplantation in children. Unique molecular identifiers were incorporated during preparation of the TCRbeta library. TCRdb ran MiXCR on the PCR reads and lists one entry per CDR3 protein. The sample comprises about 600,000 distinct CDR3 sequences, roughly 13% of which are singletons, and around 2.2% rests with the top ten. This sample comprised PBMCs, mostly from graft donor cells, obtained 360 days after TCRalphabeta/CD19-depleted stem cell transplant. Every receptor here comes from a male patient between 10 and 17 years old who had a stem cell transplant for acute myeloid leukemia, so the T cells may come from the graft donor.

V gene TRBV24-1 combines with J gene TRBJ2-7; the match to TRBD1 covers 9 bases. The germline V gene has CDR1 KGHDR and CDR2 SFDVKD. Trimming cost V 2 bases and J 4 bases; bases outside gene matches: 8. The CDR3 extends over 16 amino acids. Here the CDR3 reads CATSDSGQGPLYEQYF. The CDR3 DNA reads TGTGCCACCAGTGATTCAGGACAGGGGCCCTTGTACGAGCAGTACTTC.

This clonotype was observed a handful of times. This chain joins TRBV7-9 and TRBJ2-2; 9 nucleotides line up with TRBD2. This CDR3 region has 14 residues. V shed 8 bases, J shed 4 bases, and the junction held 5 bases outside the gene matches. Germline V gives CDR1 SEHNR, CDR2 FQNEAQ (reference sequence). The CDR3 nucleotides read TGTGCCAGCCAGCGGGAGGCTGTCACCGGGGAGCTGTTTTTT. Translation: CASQREAVTGELFF.

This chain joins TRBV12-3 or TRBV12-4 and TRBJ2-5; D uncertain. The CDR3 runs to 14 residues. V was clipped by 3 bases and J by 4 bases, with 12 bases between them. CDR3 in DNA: TGTGCCAGCAGTTTGCCCCCTCAGAGAGAGACCCAGTACTTC. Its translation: CASSLPPQRETQYF.

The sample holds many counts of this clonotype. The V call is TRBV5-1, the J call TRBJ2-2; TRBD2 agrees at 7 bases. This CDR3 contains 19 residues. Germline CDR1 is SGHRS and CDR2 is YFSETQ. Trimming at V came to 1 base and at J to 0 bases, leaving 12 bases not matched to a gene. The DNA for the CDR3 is TGCGCCAGCAGCTTGAGGATCCTAGCGGTAAACCCGAACACCGGGGAGCTGTTTTTT. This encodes CASSLRILAVNPNTGELFF.

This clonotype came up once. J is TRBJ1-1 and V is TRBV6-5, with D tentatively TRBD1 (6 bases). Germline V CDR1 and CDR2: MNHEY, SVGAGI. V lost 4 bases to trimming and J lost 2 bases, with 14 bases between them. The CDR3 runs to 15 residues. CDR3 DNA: TGTGCCAGCAGTTTAATATCAGGGGCCAACACTGAAGCTTTCTTT. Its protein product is CASSLISGANTEAFF.

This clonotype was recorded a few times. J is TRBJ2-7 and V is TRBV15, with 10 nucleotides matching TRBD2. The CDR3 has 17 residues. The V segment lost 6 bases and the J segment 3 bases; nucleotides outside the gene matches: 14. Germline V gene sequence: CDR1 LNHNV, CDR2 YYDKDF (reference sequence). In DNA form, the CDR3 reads TGTGCCACCAGTCCCATCGGGGGTAGCGGGGGGAACTACGAGCAGTACTTC. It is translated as CATSPIGGSGGNYEQYF.

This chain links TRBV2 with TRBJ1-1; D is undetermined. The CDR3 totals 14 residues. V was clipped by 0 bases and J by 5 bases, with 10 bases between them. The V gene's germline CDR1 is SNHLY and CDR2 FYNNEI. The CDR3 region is CASSEAADGTEAFF. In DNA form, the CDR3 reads TGTGCCAGCAGTGAAGCGGCAGACGGGACTGAAGCTTTCTTT.

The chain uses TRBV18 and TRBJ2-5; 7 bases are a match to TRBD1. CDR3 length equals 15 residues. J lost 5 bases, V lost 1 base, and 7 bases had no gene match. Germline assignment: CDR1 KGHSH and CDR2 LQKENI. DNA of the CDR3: TGTGCCAGCTCACCACGCCTAGGGGGCACGGAGACCCAGTACTTC. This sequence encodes CASSPRLGGTETQYF.

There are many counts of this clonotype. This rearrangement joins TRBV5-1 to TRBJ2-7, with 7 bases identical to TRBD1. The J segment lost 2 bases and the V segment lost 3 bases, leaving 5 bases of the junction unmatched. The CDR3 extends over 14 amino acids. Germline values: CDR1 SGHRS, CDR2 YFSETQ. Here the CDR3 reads CASSSLTGTYEQYF. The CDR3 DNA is TGCGCCAGCAGCTCTTTGACAGGGACCTACGAGCAGTACTTC. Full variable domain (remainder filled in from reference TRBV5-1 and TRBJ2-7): KAGVTQTPRYLIKTRGQQVTLSCSPISGHRSVSWYQQTPGQGLQFLFEYFSETQRNKGNFPGRFSGRQFSNSRSEMNVSTLELGDSALYLCASSSLTGTYEQYFGPGTRLTVT.

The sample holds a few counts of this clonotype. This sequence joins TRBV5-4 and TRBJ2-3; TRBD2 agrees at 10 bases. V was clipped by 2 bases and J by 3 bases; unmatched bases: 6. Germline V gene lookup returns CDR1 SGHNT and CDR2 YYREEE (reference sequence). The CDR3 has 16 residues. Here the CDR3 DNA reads TGTGCCAGCAGCTTTGAAACTAGCGGGATTACAGATACGCAGTATTTT. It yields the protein CASSFETSGITDTQYF.

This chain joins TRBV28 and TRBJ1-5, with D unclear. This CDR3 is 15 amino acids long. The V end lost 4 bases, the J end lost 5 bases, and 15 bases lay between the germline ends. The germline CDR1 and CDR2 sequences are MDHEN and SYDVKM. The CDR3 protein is CASSCRFGYDQPQHF. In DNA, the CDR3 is TGTGCCAGCAGTTGCCGCTTCGGGTACGATCAGCCCCAGCATTTT.

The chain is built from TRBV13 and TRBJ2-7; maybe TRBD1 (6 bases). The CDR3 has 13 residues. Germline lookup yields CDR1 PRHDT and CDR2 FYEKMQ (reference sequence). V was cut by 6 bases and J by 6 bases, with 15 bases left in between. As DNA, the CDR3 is TGTGCCAGCAGTAACATACAGGGTGGCGAGCAGTACTTC. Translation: CASSNIQGGEQYF. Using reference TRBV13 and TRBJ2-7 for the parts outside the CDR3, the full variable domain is AAGVIQSPRHLIKEKRETATLKCYPIPRHDTVYWYQQGPGQDPQFLISFYEKMQSDKGSIPDRFSAQQFSDYHSELNMSSLELGDSALYFCASSNIQGGEQYFGPGTRLTVT.

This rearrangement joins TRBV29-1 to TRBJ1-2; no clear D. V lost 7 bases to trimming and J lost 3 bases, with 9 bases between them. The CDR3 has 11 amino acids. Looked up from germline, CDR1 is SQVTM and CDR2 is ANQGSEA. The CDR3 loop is CSADGYYGYTF. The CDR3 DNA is TGCAGCGCAGACGGGTACTATGGCTACACCTTC.

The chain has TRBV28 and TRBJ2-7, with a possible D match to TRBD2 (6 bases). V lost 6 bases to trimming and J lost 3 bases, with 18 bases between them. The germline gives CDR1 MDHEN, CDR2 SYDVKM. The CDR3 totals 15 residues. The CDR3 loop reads CASRGSGTLLYEQYF. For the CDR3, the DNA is TGTGCCAGCAGGGGGTCAGGGACTCTGCTCTACGAGCAGTACTTC.

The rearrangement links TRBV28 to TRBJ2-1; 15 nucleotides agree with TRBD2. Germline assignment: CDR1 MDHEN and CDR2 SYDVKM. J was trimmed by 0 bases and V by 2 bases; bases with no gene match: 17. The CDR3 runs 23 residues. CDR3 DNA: TGTGCCAGCAGTTTACCTAAACCGGGACTAGCGGGAGGACTAATTAGCTCCTACAATGAGCAGTTCTTC. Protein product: CASSLPKPGLAGGLISSYNEQFF.

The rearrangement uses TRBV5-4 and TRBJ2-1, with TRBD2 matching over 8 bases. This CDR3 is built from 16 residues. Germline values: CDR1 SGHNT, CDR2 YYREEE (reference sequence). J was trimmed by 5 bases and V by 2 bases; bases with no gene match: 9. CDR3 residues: CASSFPGGRKDNEQFF. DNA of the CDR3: TGTGCCAGCAGCTTCCCAGGCGGGAGGAAGGACAATGAGCAGTTCTTC.

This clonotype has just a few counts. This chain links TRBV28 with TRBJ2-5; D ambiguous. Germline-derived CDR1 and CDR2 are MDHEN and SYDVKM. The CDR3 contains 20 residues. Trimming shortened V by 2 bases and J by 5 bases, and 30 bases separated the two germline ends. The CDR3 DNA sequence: TGTGCCAGCAGTTTAAAACCCATATATCCCTACTCGGCCAAGGTGGAGACCCAGTACTTC. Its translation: CASSLKPIYPYSAKVETQYF.

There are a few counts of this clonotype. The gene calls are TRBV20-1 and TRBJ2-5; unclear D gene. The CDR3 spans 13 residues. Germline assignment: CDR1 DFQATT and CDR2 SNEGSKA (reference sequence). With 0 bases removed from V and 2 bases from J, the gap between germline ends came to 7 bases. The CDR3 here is CSARDALQETQYF. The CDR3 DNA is TGCAGTGCTAGAGATGCCCTTCAAGAGACCCAGTACTTC.

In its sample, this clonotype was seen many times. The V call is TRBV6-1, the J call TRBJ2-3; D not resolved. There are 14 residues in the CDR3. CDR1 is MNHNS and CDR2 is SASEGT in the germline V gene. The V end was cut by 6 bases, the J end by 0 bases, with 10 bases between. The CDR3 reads CASRALDSTDTQYF. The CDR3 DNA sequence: TGTGCCAGCAGAGCCCTAGACAGCACAGATACGCAGTATTTT.